These 12 T cell receptor beta chains were sequenced from one sample in a study of blood T cells in healthy people across ages. PCR was performed a second time for about 7 to 12 cycles using a sample-barcoded 5' primer and a J-beta primer mix. TCRdb re-called the 5' RACE reads with MiXCR, one entry per CDR3 protein. Altogether approximately 940,000 distinct CDR3 sequences are present, under 50% being singletons, with the ten largest covering around 15%. Sequencing was performed on blood. Receptors originate from a man aged 25 to 40 in good health.

J is TRBJ1-2 and V is TRBV4-1, with unresolved D. The germline V gene has CDR1 MGHRA and CDR2 YSYEKL. V lost 3 bases, J lost 8 bases, and 13 bases lay in between. The CDR3 sequence is 13 residues long. The DNA for the CDR3 is TGCGCCAGCAGCCAGGCAAAGACCGGCGGCTACACCTTC. Its protein product is CASSQAKTGGYTF.

This clonotype has only a few counts. The chain couples TRBV4-2 to TRBJ1-2; 9 positions match TRBD1. J was trimmed by 6 bases and V by 4 bases; bases with no gene match: 6. This CDR3 comprises 14 residues. In germline, CDR1 is LGHNA, CDR2 YNFKEQ. For the CDR3, the DNA is TGTGCCAGCAGCCCAGGGACAGGGCTGGATGGCTACACCTTC. Residues: CASSPGTGLDGYTF.

The V and J genes are TRBV5-1 and TRBJ2-5; D might be TRBD2 (6 bases). The V end was cut by 4 bases, the J end by 11 bases, with 24 bases between. CDR1 and CDR2 (germline): SGHRS, YFSETQ. CDR3 length equals 15 residues. The DNA of the CDR3 is TGCGCCAGCAGCGATCGGGAGAGGACAAACAATGAGCAGTACTTC. Translation: CASSDRERTNNEQYF.

The chain uses TRBV7-9 and TRBJ2-3, with D unclear. Germline CDR1 SEHNR, CDR2 FQNEAQ (reference sequence). The CDR3 runs 14 residues. The CDR3 bases are TGTGCTTCCGAGACATGGGAAAGCACAGATACGCAGTATTTT. Protein product: CASETWESTDTQYF. The full variable domain, rest sourced from reference TRBV7-9 and TRBJ2-3, is DTGVSQNPRHKITKRGQNVTFRCDPISEHNRLYWYRQTLGQGPEFLTYFQNEAQLEKSRLLSDRFSAERPKGSFSTLEIQRTEQGDSAMYLCASETWESTDTQYFGPGTRLTVL.

The chain carries TRBV6-2 or TRBV6-3 and TRBJ2-7; possible D gene TRBD1, 6 bases. Germline V lookup: CDR1 MNHEY, CDR2 SVGEGT. Trimming removed 7 bases from V and 2 bases from J, with 12 bases in between. This CDR3 has 13 residues. CDR3 sequence: CASIRTEPYEQYF. The CDR3 DNA reads as TGTGCCAGCATCAGGACAGAGCCCTACGAGCAGTACTTC.

The J gene is TRBJ2-1, the V gene TRBV4-1; D not resolved. CDR3 length: 13 residues. Germline V lookup: CDR1 MGHRA, CDR2 YSYEKL. Trimming removed 1 base from V and 7 bases from J, with 8 bases in between. The CDR3 sequence: CASSQGLENEQFF. DNA for the CDR3: TGCGCCAGCAGCCAAGGTTTGGAGAATGAGCAGTTCTTC.

The J gene is TRBJ2-1, the V gene TRBV7-2, with 9 bases aligning to TRBD1. This CDR3 comprises 16 residues. Germline CDR1 SGHTA, CDR2 FQGNSA. V trimming: 1 base; J trimming: 5 bases; junction bases outside the gene matches: 6. The CDR3 reads CASSLEGTGSHNEQFF. Written as DNA, the CDR3 is TGTGCCAGCAGCTTAGAGGGGACAGGGTCCCACAATGAGCAGTTCTTC.

This clonotype was counted a single time. The chain carries TRBV7-2 and TRBJ2-1; D unresolved. There are 14 residues in the CDR3. The germline gives CDR1 SGHTA, CDR2 FQGNSA. V lost 1 base and J lost 5, with 9 bases in between. CDR3 nucleotides: TGTGCCAGCAGCTTAGGGCGGCCGGACAATGAGCAGTTCTTC. Translation gives CASSLGRPDNEQFF.

To note about this clonotype: One end of the junction does not line up with germline, which may come from a read error. This chain links TRBV18 with TRBJ1-5; TRBD1 aligns across 7 bases. The V gene's germline CDR1 is KGHSH and CDR2 LQKENI. The CDR3 runs to 15 residues. As DNA, the CDR3 is TGCGCCAGCTCACCTCGGGACAGTAGCAATCAGCCCCAGCATTTT. Amino acid sequence: CASSPRDSSNQPQHF.

The chain links TRBV9 to TRBJ2-5, with 7 positions matching TRBD2. This CDR3 has 15 amino acids. Losses at the gene ends were 3 bases for V and 2 bases for J; bases not matched to a gene: 7. From germline, CDR1 is SGDLS and CDR2 YYNGEE. The CDR3 spells CASSARVAGQETQYF. The CDR3 DNA reads TGTGCCAGCAGCGCCAGGGTAGCGGGTCAAGAGACCCAGTACTTC.

The chain uses TRBV3-1 and TRBJ2-2; unclear D gene. CDR3 length: 15 residues. Trimming stripped 8 bases from V and 0 bases from J, with 13 bases between. Germline CDR1 LGHDT, CDR2 YNNKEL (reference sequence). CDR3 coding DNA: TGTGCCAGCTCCCACACCGCGGCGAACACCGGGGAGCTGTTTTTT. It encodes CASSHTAANTGELFF.

In this sample, this clonotype turned up a few times. The chain recombines TRBV5-1 with TRBJ2-7, with 8 bases that match TRBD2. Matching the DNA end better, TRBJ2-5 makes the J call doubtful. The CDR3 contains 13 residues. In germline, CDR1 is SGHRS, CDR2 YFSETQ. The CDR3 loop reads CASSGTSSETQYF. In DNA form, the CDR3 reads TGCGCCAGCAGCGGGACTAGTAGTGAGACCCAGTACTTC.